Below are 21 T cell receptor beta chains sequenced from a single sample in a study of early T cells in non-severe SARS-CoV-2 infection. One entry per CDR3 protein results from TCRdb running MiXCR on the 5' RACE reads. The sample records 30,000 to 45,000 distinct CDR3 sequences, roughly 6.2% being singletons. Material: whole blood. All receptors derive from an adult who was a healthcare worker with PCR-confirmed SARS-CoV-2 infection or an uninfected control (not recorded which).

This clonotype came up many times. CDR3 in DNA: TGTGCCAGCAGCGCGACCAGGGGCACAGATACGCAGTATTTT. Protein: CASSATRGTDTQYF. This chain joins TRBV9 and TRBJ2-3; tentatively, D is TRBD1 (5 bases). CDR1 is SGDLS and CDR2 is YYNGEE in the germline V gene. There are 14 residues in the CDR3. Trimming took 3 bases from V and 1 from J, leaving 9 bases between them. Variable domain in full (rest from reference TRBV9 and TRBJ2-3): DSGVTQTPKHLITATGQRVTLRCSPRSGDLSVYWYQQSLDQGLQFLIQYYNGEERAKGNILERFSAQQFPDLHSELNLSSLELGDSALYFCASSATRGTDTQYFGPGTRLTVL.

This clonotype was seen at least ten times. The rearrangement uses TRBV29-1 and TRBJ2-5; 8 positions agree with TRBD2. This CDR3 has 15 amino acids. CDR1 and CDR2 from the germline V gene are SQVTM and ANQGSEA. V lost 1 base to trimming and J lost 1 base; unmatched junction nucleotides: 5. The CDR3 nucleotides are TGCAGCGTTGAAGTAGGTAGCGGGGCCCAAGAGACCCAGTACTTC. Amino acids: CSVEVGSGAQETQYF.

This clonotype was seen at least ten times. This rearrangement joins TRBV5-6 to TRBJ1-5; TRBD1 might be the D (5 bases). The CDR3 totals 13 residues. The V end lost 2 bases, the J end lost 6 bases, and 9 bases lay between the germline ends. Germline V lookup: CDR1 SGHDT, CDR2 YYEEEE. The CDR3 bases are TGTGCCAGCAGCTTAGGAGGGACTCAGCCCCAGCATTTT. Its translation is CASSLGGTQPQHF.

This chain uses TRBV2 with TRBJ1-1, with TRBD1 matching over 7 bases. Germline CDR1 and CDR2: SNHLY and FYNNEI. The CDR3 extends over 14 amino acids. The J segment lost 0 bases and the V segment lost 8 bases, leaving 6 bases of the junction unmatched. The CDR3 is CASGRGVMNTEAFF. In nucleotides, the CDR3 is TGTGCCAGCGGCAGGGGGGTCATGAACACTGAAGCTTTCTTT.

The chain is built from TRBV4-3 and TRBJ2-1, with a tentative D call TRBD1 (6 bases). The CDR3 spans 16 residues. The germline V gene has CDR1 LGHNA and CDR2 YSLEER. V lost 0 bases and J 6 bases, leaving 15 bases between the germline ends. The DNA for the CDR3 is TGCGCCAGCAGCCAAGATCCAGGGGTAAAAGTCAATGAGCAGTTCTTC. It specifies CASSQDPGVKVNEQFF.

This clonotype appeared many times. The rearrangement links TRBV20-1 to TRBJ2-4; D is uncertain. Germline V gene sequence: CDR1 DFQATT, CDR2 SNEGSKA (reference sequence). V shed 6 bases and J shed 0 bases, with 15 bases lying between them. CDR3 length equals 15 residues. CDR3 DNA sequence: TGCAGTGCGAAACCCGACCAACTAGCCAAAAACATTCAGTACTTC. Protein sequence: CSAKPDQLAKNIQYF.

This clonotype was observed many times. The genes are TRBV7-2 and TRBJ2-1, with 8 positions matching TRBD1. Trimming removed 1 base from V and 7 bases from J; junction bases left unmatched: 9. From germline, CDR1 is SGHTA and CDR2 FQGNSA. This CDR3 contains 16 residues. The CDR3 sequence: CASSLGRLQGVNEQFF. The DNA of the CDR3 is TGTGCCAGCAGCTTAGGGAGATTACAGGGGGTGAATGAGCAGTTCTTC.

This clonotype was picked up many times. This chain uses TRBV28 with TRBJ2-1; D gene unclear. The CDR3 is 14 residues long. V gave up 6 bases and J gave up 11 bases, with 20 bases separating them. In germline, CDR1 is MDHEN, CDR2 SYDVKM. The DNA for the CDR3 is TGTGCCAGCAGGGGCGTTAACTCCTACAGTCAGCAGTTCTTC. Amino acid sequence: CASRGVNSYSQQFF.

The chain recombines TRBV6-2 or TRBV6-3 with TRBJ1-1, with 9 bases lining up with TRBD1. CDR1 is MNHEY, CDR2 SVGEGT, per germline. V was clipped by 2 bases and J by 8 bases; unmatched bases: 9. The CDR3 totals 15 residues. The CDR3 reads CASSYDGQGKKEAFF. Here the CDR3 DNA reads TGTGCCAGCAGTTACGACGGACAGGGGAAAAAGGAAGCTTTCTTT.

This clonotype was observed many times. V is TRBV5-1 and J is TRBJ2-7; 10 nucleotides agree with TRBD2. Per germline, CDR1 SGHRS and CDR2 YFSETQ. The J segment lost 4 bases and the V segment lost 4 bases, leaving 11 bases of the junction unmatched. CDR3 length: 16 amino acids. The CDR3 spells CASSPALVAGGYEQYF. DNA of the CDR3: TGCGCCAGCAGCCCTGCTCTGGTAGCGGGAGGATACGAGCAGTACTTC.

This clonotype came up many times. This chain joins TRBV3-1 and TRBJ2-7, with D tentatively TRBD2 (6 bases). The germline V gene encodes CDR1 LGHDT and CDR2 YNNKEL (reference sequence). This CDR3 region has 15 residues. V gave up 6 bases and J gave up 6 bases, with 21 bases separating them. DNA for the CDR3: TGTGCCAGCAGACCCCACGGCAGGGAGGACCTCGAGCAGTACTTC. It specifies CASRPHGREDLEQYF.

The CDR3 DNA follows: TGTGCCAGCAGCTCCCTCATCGACAGAAACAATGAGCAGTTCTTC. Its translation is CASSSLIDRNNEQFF. The chain is built from TRBV6-2 or TRBV6-3 and TRBJ2-1; D is possibly TRBD1 (5 bases). The CDR3 loop spans 15 amino acids. Germline CDR1 is MNHEY and CDR2 is SVGEGT. V was shortened by 6 bases and J by 5 bases, with 17 bases between the two germline ends.

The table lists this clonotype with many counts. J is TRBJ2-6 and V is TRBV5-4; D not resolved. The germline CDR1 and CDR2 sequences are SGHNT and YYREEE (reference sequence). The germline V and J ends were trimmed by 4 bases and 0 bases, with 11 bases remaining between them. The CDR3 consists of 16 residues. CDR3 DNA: TGTGCCAGCAGCGCCGGACGGCCCTCTGGGGCCAACGTCCTGACTTTC. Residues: CASSAGRPSGANVLTF.

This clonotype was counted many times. The CDR3 protein is CASSQGAGWDTGELFF. The DNA of the CDR3 is TGTGCCAGCAGCCAGGGAGCGGGATGGGACACCGGGGAGCTGTTTTTT. The chain recombines TRBV4-2 with TRBJ2-2, with 7 positions matching TRBD2. The CDR3 contains 16 residues. CDR1 is LGHNA, CDR2 YNFKEQ, per germline. V gave up 3 bases and J gave up 3 bases; unmatched junction bases: 7.

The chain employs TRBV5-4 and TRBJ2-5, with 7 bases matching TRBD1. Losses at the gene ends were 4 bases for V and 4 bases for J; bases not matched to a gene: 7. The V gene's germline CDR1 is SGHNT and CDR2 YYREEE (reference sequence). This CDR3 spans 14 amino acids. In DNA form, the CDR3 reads TGTGCCAGCAGCAAAGACAGGGCGAGAGAGACCCAGTACTTC. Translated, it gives CASSKDRARETQYF.

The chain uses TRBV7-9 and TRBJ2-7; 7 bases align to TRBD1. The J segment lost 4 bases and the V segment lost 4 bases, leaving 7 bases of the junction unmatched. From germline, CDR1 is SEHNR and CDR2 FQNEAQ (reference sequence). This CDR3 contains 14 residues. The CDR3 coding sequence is TGTGCCAGCAGCTCTCGGACAGGCGAGTACGAGCAGTACTTC. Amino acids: CASSSRTGEYEQYF.

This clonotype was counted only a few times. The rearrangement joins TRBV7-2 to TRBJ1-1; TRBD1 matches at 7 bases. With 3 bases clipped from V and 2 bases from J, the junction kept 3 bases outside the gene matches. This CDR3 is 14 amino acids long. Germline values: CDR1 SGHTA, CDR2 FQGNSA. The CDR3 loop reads CASSFRQGNTEAFF. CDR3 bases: TGTGCCAGCAGCTTCCGACAGGGCAACACTGAAGCTTTCTTT.

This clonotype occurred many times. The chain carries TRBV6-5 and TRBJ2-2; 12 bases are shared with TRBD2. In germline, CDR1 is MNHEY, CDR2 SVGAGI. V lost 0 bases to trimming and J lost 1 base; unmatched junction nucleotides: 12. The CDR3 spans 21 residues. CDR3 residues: CASSYSMAGLAGGRNTGELFF. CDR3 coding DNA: TGTGCCAGCAGTTACTCGATGGCGGGGCTAGCGGGAGGGCGGAACACCGGGGAGCTGTTTTTT.

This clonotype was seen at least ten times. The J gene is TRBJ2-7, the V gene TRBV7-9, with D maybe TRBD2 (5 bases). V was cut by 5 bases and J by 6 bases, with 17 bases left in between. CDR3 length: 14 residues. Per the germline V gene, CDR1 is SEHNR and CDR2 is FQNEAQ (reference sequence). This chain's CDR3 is CASSPAEEWVEQYF. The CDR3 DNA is TGTGCCAGCAGCCCGGCGGAGGAATGGGTCGAGCAGTACTTC.

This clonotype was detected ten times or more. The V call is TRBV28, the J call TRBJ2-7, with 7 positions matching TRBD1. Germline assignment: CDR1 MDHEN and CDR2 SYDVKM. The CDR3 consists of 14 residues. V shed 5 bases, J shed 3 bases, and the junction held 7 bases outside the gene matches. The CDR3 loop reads CASSLATGYYEQYF. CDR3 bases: TGTGCCAGCAGTCTTGCGACAGGGTACTACGAGCAGTACTTC.

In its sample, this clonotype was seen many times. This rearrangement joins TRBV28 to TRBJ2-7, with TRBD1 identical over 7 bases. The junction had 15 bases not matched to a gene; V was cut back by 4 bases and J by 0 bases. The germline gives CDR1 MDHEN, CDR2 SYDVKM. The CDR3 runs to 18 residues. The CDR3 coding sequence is TGTGCCAGCAGTTCCATATCCTTGGCGGACAGGTACTCCTACGAGCAGTACTTC. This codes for CASSSISLADRYSYEQYF.